The present T cell receptor beta chain was sequenced within a study of CD8+CD57+ T cells in acquired aplastic anemia. Study observations and caveats: Common to patients and controls were about 31 CD8+ CDR3 sequences.

As regards this clonotype: The antigen is undetermined.

All patients picked for sequencing had shown, by flow cytometry, an expansion of CD8+CD57+ cells. No patient had been given any therapy when blood was sampled. The germline V gene has CDR1 DFQATT and CDR2 SNEGSKA (reference sequence). V was cut by 1 base and J by 1 base, with 13 bases left in between. This CDR3 has 15 residues. Genomic DNA provided the template from which TCR beta VDJ and CDR3 profiles were obtained. TCRdb analysed the reads with MiXCR anew, one entry per CDR3 protein. Here the sample spans about 40,000 distinct CDR3 sequences, roughly two thirds being singletons. The chain carries TRBV20-1 and TRBJ1-2, with D possibly being TRBD1 (5 bases). This clonotype was sampled from a human donor with aplastic anemia. The sample consisted of sorted CD4+, CD8+, or CD8+CD57+ T cells (not recorded which) from PBMCs. CDR3 in DNA: TGCAGTGCTAGAGGTACTCAGGGATATAACTATGGCTACACCTTC. Translating it yields CSARGTQGYNYGYTF.